These 23 T cell receptor beta chains came from one sample sequenced in a study of OX40 agonist ivuxolimab in advanced cancers. Preparation of the library involved the immunoSEQ multiplex PCR assay. Here the immuneACCESS table is served through TCRdb, limited to in-frame sequences with V and J called. Missing clones are a known gap in these copies; in checked studies unresolved V genes cover under half, and the rest lacks a known reason. Within this sample are under 80,000 clones, with over 85% of them counted one time only. The ten largest clones represent less than 8% of the sample. This specimen was CD4+ or CD8+ T cells sorted from blood, taken in a trial of the OX40 agonist ivuxolimab. The origin of the receptors is an adult with an advanced solid tumor such as melanoma, head and neck, liver or kidney cancer.

The chain links TRBV4-3 to TRBJ1-2, with 8 positions matching TRBD1. The V gene's germline CDR1 is LGHNA and CDR2 YSLEER. V lost 3 bases to trimming and J lost 1 base; unmatched junction nucleotides: 19. The CDR3 runs to 20 residues. In DNA, the CDR3 is TGCGCCAGCAGCCATCCCATGGGTACGACAGGGGCCCTGATTAACTATGGCTACACCTTC. It specifies CASSHPMGTTGALINYGYTF.

The CDR3 bases are TGTGCCAGCAGTGAACGGGGATCTTCCTACGAGCAGTACTTC. Protein product: CASSERGSSYEQYF. The rearrangement links TRBV2 to TRBJ2-5; TRBD2 is a possible D gene (5 bases). The J call may not be correct, given that the DNA end is closer to TRBJ2-7. From germline, CDR1 is SNHLY and CDR2 FYNNEI. The CDR3 has 14 residues.

The V gene is TRBV11-2, the J gene TRBJ2-7; D is unresolved. Germline V gives CDR1 SGHAT, CDR2 FQNNGV. The CDR3 has 12 amino acids. The ends were cut back, 1 base at V and 3 bases at J, with 4 bases in the middle. CDR3: CASSLASYEQYF. The CDR3 DNA reads TGTGCCAGCAGCTTAGCCAGCTACGAGCAGTACTTC.

This chain uses TRBV29-1 with TRBJ2-7; D may correspond to TRBD1 or TRBD2 (5 bases each). Germline assignment: CDR1 SQVTM and CDR2 ANQGSEA. The germline V and J ends were trimmed by 4 bases and 3 bases, with 13 bases remaining between them. The CDR3 runs to 13 residues. Written as DNA, the CDR3 is TGCAGCGTTGGATGGGGGAAGGGCTACGAGCAGTACTTC. Its protein is CSVGWGKGYEQYF.

The genes are TRBV14 and TRBJ2-1; perhaps TRBD1 as D (5 bases). The CDR3 contains 17 residues. Germline CDR1 is SGHDN and CDR2 is FVKESK. V lost 1 base and J 4 bases, leaving 17 bases between the germline ends. CDR3 in DNA: TGTGCCAGCAGCCAAGGTCACCGGACAACCCAATACAATGAGCAGTTCTTC. As protein: CASSQGHRTTQYNEQFF.

This chain links TRBV6-6 with TRBJ1-1, with D possibly being TRBD1 (5 bases). The CDR3 runs to 14 residues. The germline V gene has CDR1 MNHNY and CDR2 SVGAGI (reference sequence). Trimming stripped 2 bases from V and 5 bases from J, with 12 bases between. This CDR3 reads CASSYPGLGTEAFF. The CDR3 DNA follows: TGTGCCAGCAGTTACCCGGGACTCGGGACTGAAGCTTTCTTT.

In the case of this clone: At the DNA level, this CDR3 is encoded by other sequences in the same sample as well. The V and J genes are TRBV5-4 and TRBJ2-7; D gene uncertain. The length of the CDR3 is 12 residues. V gave up 2 bases and J gave up 3 bases, with 6 bases separating them. Germline V gene data show CDR1 as SGHNT and CDR2 as YYREEE (reference sequence). This CDR3 is CASSFSGYEQYF. CDR3 sequence (DNA): TGTGCCAGCAGCTTTTCGGGCTACGAGCAGTACTTC.

V usage is TRBV2 and J usage is TRBJ1-5; D is possibly TRBD1 (6 bases). The CDR3 has 13 residues. The V gene's germline CDR1 is SNHLY and CDR2 FYNNEI. V shed 5 bases and J shed 7 bases, with 12 bases lying between them. Here the CDR3 reads CASSRTGNQPQHF. CDR3 sequence (DNA): TGTGCCAGCAGTCGTACAGGGAACCAGCCCCAGCATTTT.

CDR3 region: CASSLGANQPQHF. CDR3 DNA: TGTGCCAGCAGCTTGGGTGCCAATCAGCCCCAGCATTTT. The chain carries TRBV7-8 and TRBJ1-5; no definite D call. This CDR3 spans 13 amino acids. The germline V and J ends were trimmed by 3 bases and 3 bases, with 6 bases remaining between them. Germline V gene sequence: CDR1 SGHVS, CDR2 FQNEAQ. The full variable domain, in which reference TRBV7-8 and TRBJ1-5 provide the parts outside the CDR3, is GAGVSQSPRYKVAKRGQDVALRCDPISGHVSLFWYQQALGQGPEFLTYFQNEAQLDKSGLPSDRFFAERPEGSVSTLKIQRTQQEDSAVYLCASSLGANQPQHFGDGTRLSIL.

The chain employs TRBV19 and TRBJ2-1; D might be TRBD2 (5 bases). V gave up 5 bases and J gave up 6 bases, with 14 bases separating them. The CDR3 has 14 residues. Germline CDR1 reads LNHDA; CDR2 reads SQIVND (reference sequence). CDR3 in amino acids: CASSLPSGSNEQFF. The CDR3, as DNA: TGTGCCAGTAGTTTACCCTCGGGAAGCAATGAGCAGTTCTTC.

This sequence joins TRBV4-1 and TRBJ1-3; 7 bases agree with TRBD1. The CDR3 is made up of 16 amino acids. CDR1 and CDR2 from the germline V gene are MGHRA and YSYEKL. With 4 bases clipped from V and 2 bases from J, the junction kept 8 bases outside the gene matches. CDR3 nucleotide sequence: TGCGCCAGCAGCCCGATTGCGGACAGGACTGGAAACACCATATATTTT. Protein sequence: CASSPIADRTGNTIYF.

The chain employs TRBV6-5 and TRBJ1-1; D ambiguous. The germline gives CDR1 MNHEY, CDR2 SVGAGI. V dropped 5 bases and J dropped 1 base, with 11 bases sitting between them. CDR3 length equals 14 residues. The CDR3 sequence: CASSPTNTNTEAFF. In DNA, the CDR3 is TGTGCCAGCAGTCCCACCAATACGAACACTGAAGCTTTCTTT.

V gene TRBV29-1 combines with J gene TRBJ2-1; TRBD2 matches 8 bases. The CDR3 is 16 residues long. V was pared by 3 bases and J by 0 bases, with 7 bases of the junction left unmatched. Germline CDR1 reads SQVTM; CDR2 reads ANQGSEA. CDR3 in DNA: TGCAGCGTTGAGGGGCTAGCGGGCAGCTCCTACAATGAGCAGTTCTTC. This sequence encodes CSVEGLAGSSYNEQFF.

J is TRBJ1-3 and V is TRBV7-9; D not certain. The CDR3 runs 11 residues. V shed 4 bases and J shed 12 bases, with 10 bases lying between them. From germline, CDR1 is SEHNR and CDR2 FQNEAQ (reference sequence). CDR3 loop: CASSWEMVIYF. The CDR3 bases are TGTGCCAGCAGCTGGGAAATGGTCATATATTTT. Supplemented by reference TRBV7-9 and TRBJ1-3, the full variable domain reads DTGVSQNPRHKITKRGQNVTFRCDPISEHNRLYWYRQTLGQGPEFLTYFQNEAQLEKSRLLSDRFSAERPKGSFSTLEIQRTEQGDSAMYLCASSWEMVIYFGEGSWLTVV.

CDR3 DNA: TGTGCCAGCAGGGGGCCCGCTGGAAATGAGCAGTTCTTC. Its protein product is CASRGPAGNEQFF. The chain uses TRBV7-9 and TRBJ2-1, with D perhaps matching TRBD1 (5 bases). CDR3 length equals 13 residues. The germline V and J ends were trimmed by 6 bases and 7 bases, with 13 bases remaining between them. Looked up from germline, CDR1 is SEHNR and CDR2 is FQNEAQ (reference sequence).

J is TRBJ2-2 and V is TRBV19; perhaps D is TRBD1 or TRBD2 (6 bases each). Germline CDR1 and CDR2: LNHDA and SQIVND (reference sequence). The CDR3 has 17 residues. Trimming shortened V by 6 bases and J by 5 bases, and 22 bases separated the two germline ends. The CDR3 protein is CASSQPRGTPDTGELFF. CDR3 in DNA: TGTGCCAGTAGCCAACCTAGGGGGACTCCAGATACCGGGGAGCTGTTTTTT.

This chain joins TRBV30 and TRBJ2-2; possibly TRBD1 for D (5 bases). Looked up from germline, CDR1 is GTSNPN and CDR2 is SVGIG (reference sequence). CDR3 size: 18 residues. The V end lost 8 bases, the J end lost 1 base, and 26 bases lay between the germline ends. CDR3 protein: CAANRPLWQGRNTGELFF. The CDR3 DNA is TGTGCCGCCAATCGGCCCCTCTGGCAGGGTAGGAACACCGGGGAGCTGTTTTTT.

The J gene is TRBJ2-3, the V gene TRBV28; 8 bases agree with TRBD2. V lost 4 bases and J lost 0; bases outside the gene matches: 9. Germline CDR1 reads MDHEN; CDR2 reads SYDVKM. This CDR3 has 17 amino acids. CDR3 sequence: CASSYQRGIASTDTQYF. CDR3 DNA: TGTGCCAGCAGTTACCAGCGGGGGATTGCTAGCACAGATACGCAGTATTTT. The full variable domain, completed using reference TRBV28 and TRBJ2-3, is DVKVTQSSRYLVKRTGEKVFLECVQDMDHENMFWYRQDPGLGLRLIYFSYDVKMKEKGDIPEGYSVSREKKERFSLILESASTNQTSMYLCASSYQRGIASTDTQYFGPGTRLTVL.

J is TRBJ1-5 and V is TRBV28; tentative D call: TRBD1 (6 bases). This CDR3 comprises 15 residues. Trimming shortened V by 5 bases and J by 8 bases, and 19 bases separated the two germline ends. Germline V gene lookup returns CDR1 MDHEN and CDR2 SYDVKM. CDR3 loop: CASSISGADLEPQHF. Written as DNA, the CDR3 is TGTGCCAGCAGTATCTCAGGGGCCGATCTCGAGCCCCAGCATTTT.

This CDR3 is CASSSAGGREAFF. The CDR3 DNA reads TGTGCCAGTAGTTCCGCAGGGGGCAGGGAAGCTTTCTTT. V gene TRBV19 combines with J gene TRBJ1-1; 8 bases fit TRBD1. This CDR3 is 13 amino acids long. The germline V gene has CDR1 LNHDA and CDR2 SQIVND (reference sequence). V shed 5 bases, J shed 8 bases, and the junction held 7 bases outside the gene matches.

This chain links TRBV14 with TRBJ1-1, with D possibly TRBD1 on 5 matching bases. This CDR3 comprises 13 residues. Trimming pared 4 bases from V and 1 base from J, leaving 7 bases between. From germline, CDR1 is SGHDN and CDR2 FVKESK. CDR3: CASSPQGNTEAFF. The CDR3, as DNA: TGTGCCAGCAGCCCGCAGGGGAACACTGAAGCTTTCTTT.

This clone was seen a single time. V is TRBV7-6 and J is TRBJ2-5, with D possibly being TRBD2 (6 bases). V lost 2 bases and J lost 5, with 12 bases in between. CDR1 and CDR2 (germline): SGHVS, FNYEAQ. The CDR3 has 14 residues. The CDR3 protein is CASSLREAVETQYF. For the CDR3, the DNA is TGTGCCAGCAGCTTAAGGGAGGCAGTGGAGACCCAGTACTTC.

The rearrangement uses TRBV5-1 and TRBJ2-7; TRBD2 matches 13 bases. Germline CDR1 and CDR2: SGHRS and YFSETQ. The V and J ends lost 4 bases and 7 bases, in that order; junction bases with no gene match: 8. This CDR3 region has 15 residues. This CDR3 reads CASSAGLAGAVEQYF. Written as DNA, the CDR3 is TGCGCCAGCAGCGCAGGACTAGCGGGAGCGGTTGAGCAGTACTTC.